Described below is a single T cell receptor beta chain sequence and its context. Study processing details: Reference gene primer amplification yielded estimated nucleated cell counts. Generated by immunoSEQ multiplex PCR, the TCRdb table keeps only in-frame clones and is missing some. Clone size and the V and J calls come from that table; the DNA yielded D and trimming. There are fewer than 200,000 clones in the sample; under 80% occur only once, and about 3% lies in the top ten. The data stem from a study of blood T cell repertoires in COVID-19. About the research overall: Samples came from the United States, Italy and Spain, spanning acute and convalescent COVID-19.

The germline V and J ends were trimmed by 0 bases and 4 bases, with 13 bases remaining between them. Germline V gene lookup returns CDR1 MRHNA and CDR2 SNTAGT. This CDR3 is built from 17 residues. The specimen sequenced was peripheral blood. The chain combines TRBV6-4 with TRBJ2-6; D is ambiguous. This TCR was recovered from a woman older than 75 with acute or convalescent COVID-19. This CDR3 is CASSDSSDSGGANVLTF. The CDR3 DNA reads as TGTGCCAGCAGTGACTCTAGTGACTCTGGGGGGGCCAACGTCCTGACTTTC.